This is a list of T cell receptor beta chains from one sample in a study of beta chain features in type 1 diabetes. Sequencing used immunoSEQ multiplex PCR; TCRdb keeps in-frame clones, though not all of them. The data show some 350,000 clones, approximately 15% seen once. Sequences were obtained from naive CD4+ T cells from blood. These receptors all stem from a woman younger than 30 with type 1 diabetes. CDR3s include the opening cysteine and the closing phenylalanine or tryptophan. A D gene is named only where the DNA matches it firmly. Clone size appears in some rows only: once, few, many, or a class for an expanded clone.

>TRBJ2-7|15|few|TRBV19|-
TGTGCCAGTAGTATAGATGGACAAGTGACCTACGAGCAGTACTTC
CASSIDGQVTYEQYF
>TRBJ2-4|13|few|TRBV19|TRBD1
TGTGCCAGCTCTCCAGGGGGCAAAAACATTCAGTACTTC
CASSPGGKNIQYF
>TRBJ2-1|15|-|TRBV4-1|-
TGCGCCAGCAGCCGGGGGCTCGGGGGAGCGGGGCAACGGTTCTTC
CASSRGLGGAGQRFF
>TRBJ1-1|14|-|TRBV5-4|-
TGTGCCAGCAGCTTACAGGGAATGAACACTGAAGCTTTCTTT
CASSLQGMNTEAFF
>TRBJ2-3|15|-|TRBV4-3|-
TGCGCCAGCAGCCAAGATCACCGGGGCACAGATACGCAGTATTTT
CASSQDHRGTDTQYF
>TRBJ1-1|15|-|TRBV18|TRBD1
TGTGCCAGCTCACCCGAGACAGGGTTGAGCACTGAAGCTTTCTTT
CASSPETGLSTEAFF
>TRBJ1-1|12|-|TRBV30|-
TGTGCCTGGAGTCTGGAATCAGGCGAAGCTTTCTTT
CAWSLESGEAFF
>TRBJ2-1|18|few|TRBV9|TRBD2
TGTGCCAGCAGCGTGGGGACTAGCGCACAAGGACGATACAATGAGCAGTTCTTC
CASSVGTSAQGRYNEQFF
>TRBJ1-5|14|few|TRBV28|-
TGTGCCAGCAGTTTGGGGGGGAACAATCAGCCCCAGCATTTT
CASSLGGNNQPQHF
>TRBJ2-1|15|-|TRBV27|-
TGTGCCAGCAGCCGCGGACTGGACCAATACAATGAGCAGTTCTTC
CASSRGLDQYNEQFF
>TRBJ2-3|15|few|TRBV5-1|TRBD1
TGCGCCAGCAGCTTGGTTGTGACAGGGATTGATACGCAGTATTTT
CASSLVVTGIDTQYF
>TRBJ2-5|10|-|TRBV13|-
TGTGCCAGCAGCCGGGAGACCCAGTACTTC
CASSRETQYF
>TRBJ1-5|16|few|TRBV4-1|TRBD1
TGCGCCAGCAGCCAAGACGTGGACAGGGTATCCCAGCCCCAGCATTTT
CASSQDVDRVSQPQHF
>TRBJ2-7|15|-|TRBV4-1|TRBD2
TGCGCCAGCAGTTCAAGCGGGAGTCAAGTCTACGAGCAGTACTTC
CASSSSGSQVYEQYF
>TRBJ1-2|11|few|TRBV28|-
TGTGCCAGCAGCTCTAACTATGGCTACACCTTC
CASSSNYGYTF
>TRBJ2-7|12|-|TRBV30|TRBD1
TGTGCCTGGGAGGACAGGGGTAACGAGCAGTACTTC
CAWEDRGNEQYF
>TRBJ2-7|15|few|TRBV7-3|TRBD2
TGTGCCAGCAGCTCCGGACTAGCGGGAGTTAACGAGCAGTACTTC
CASSSGLAGVNEQYF
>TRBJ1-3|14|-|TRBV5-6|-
TGTGCCAGCAGCTTGCAGGGAACTGGAAACACCATATATTTT
CASSLQGTGNTIYF
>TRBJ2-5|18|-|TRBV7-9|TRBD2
TGTGCCAGCAGGATCGGGCTAGCGGGAGGCCACCTTCAAGAGACCCAGTACTTC
CASRIGLAGGHLQETQYF
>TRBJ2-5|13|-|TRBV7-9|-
TGTGCCAGCAGCTTCGGGTTACAAGAGACCCAGTACTTC
CASSFGLQETQYF
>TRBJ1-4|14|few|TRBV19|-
TGTGCCAGTACCCCGGGGTCGAGTAATGAAAAACTGTTTTTT
CASTPGSSNEKLFF
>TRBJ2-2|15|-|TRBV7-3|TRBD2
TGTGCCAGCAGCTTACTTGCGGGAGGTACCGGGGAGCTGTTTTTT
CASSLLAGGTGELFF
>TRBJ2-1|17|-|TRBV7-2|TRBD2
TGTGCCAGCAGCTTAGTTGGGGGTGGACTAGCGGGGGGTGAGCAGTTCTTC
CASSLVGGGLAGGEQFF
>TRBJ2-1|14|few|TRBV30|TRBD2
TGTGCCTGGGTAGCGGGAGACTCCTACAATGAGCAGTTCTTC
CAWVAGDSYNEQFF
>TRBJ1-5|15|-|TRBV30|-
TGTGCCTGGAGTGTAGGACATTATAGCAATCAGCCCCAGCATTTT
CAWSVGHYSNQPQHF
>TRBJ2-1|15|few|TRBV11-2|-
TGTGCCAGCAGCTTAGTGAGCGGGCGATACAATGAGCAGTTCTTC
CASSLVSGRYNEQFF
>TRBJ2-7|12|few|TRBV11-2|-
TGTGCCAGCAGCTTAGGCTGGCACGAGCAGTACTTC
CASSLGWHEQYF
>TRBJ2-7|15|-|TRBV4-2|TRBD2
TGTGCCAGCAGCCCCCTTTCGGGAGGTGGGTACGAGCAGTACTTC
CASSPLSGGGYEQYF
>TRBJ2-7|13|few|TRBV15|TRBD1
TGTGCCACCAGGAGGACAGGGCACTACGAGCAGTACTTC
CATRRTGHYEQYF
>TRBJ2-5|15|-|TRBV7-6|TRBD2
TGTGCCAGCAGTTTGGGACTAGCGGTTCAAGAGACCCAGTACTTC
CASSLGLAVQETQYF
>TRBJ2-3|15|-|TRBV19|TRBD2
TGTGCCAGTAGTGGAATTGGACTAGCGGGAGCTACGCAGTATTTT
CASSGIGLAGATQYF
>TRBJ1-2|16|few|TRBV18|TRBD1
TGTGCCAGCTCACCACCTAATGGACAGGAGAACTATGGCTACACCTTC
CASSPPNGQENYGYTF
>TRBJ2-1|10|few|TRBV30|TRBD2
TGTGCCTGGGGACTAGCGAGACAGTTCTTC
CAWGLARQFF
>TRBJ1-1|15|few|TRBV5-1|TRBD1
TGCGCCAGCAGCCTCGTGGGACAGCCGAACACTGAAGCTTTCTTT
CASSLVGQPNTEAFF
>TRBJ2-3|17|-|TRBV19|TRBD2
TGTGCCAGTAGTATTAGGGTGACTAGCGGGATGGCAGATACGCAGTATTTT
CASSIRVTSGMADTQYF
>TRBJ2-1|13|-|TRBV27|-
TGTGCCAGCAGTTTTTCACGGTTTGGTGAGCAGTTCTTC
CASSFSRFGEQFF
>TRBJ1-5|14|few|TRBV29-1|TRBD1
TGCAGCGTTGTCTTGACAGGGACCAATCAGCCCCAGCATTTT
CSVVLTGTNQPQHF
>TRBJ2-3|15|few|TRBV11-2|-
TGTGCCAGCGGGAGAATGGCCTCGGGGACAGATACGCAGTATTTT
CASGRMASGTDTQYF
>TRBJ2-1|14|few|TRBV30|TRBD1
TGTGCCTGGACCCCCGGGACAGTCTACAATGAGCAGTTCTTC
CAWTPGTVYNEQFF
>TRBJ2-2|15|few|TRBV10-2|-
TGCGCCAGCAGCGGCTCAGGGATGGGCACCGGGGAGCTGTTTTTT
CASSGSGMGTGELFF
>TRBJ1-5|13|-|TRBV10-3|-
TGTGCCCCCAATCGGGGTCCCCTCCAGCCCCAGCATTTT
CAPNRGPLQPQHF
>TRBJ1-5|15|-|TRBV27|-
TGTGCCAGCAGTTTCCAGGGGAGAGGCAATCAGCCCCAGCATTTT
CASSFQGRGNQPQHF
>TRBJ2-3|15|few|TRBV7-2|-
TGTGCCAGCAATTTGGGCTTAGGATTCACAGATACGCAGTATTTT
CASNLGLGFTDTQYF
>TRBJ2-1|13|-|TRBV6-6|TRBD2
TGTGCCAGCAATAGCGGGAGGGGGAATGAGCAGTTCTTC
CASNSGRGNEQFF
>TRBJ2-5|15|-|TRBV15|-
TGTGCCACCAGCAGAGGTTTGGACAGCGGAGAGACCCAGTACTTC
CATSRGLDSGETQYF
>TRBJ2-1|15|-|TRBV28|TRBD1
TGTGCCAGCACTAAAGACAGGGGGGGGTACAATGAGCAGTTCTTC
CASTKDRGGYNEQFF
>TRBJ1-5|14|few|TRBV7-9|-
TGTGCCAGCAGCCCTCAGGGGAGCAATCAGCCCCAGCATTTT
CASSPQGSNQPQHF
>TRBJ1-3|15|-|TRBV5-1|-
TGCGCCAGCAGCCAAGGAGGGACGTCTGGAAACACCATATATTTT
CASSQGGTSGNTIYF
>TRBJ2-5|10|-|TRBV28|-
TGTGCCAGCGGGAGAGAGACCCAGTACTTC
CASGRETQYF
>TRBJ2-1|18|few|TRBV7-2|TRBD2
TGTGCCAGCAGCCGATTGGGACTAGCGGGGTTTCTTTACAATGAGCAGTTCTTC
CASSRLGLAGFLYNEQFF
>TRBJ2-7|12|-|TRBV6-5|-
TGTGCCAGCAGTTACTCGCAGAACGAGCAGTACTTC
CASSYSQNEQYF
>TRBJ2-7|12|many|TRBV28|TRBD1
TGTGCCACCGACAGGGTTAGCGACGAGCAGTACTTC
CATDRVSDEQYF